This T cell receptor beta chain was identified in a study of regulatory T cells in long-lasting Graves disease. Findings and limits, study-wide: When disease was persistent, TRBV28, TRBJ1-2 and TRBJ2-5 were the favored segments.

This sample's time point: newly diagnosed GD, antithyroid drugs for less than 3 months. Extracted PBMC RNA gave rise to the TCR library. One endocrinology department in Xi'an, China, was where patients came from. iRepertoire HTBI primers and Arm-PCR of CDR3 regions built TCR beta libraries. TCRdb recomputed calls from the multiplex PCR reads with MiXCR, one row per CDR3 protein. The table lists about 400,000 distinct CDR3 sequences, over 12% of them singletons. Germline-derived CDR1 and CDR2 are KGHDR and SFDVKD. V was cut by 2 bases and J by 10 bases, with 17 bases left in between. The CDR3 runs 15 residues. To note about this clonotype: Antigen unknown.

The sample was also reused in another study, on T cells in Graves' hyperthyroidism and ophthalmopathy. As reported in that work: Uncontrolled infection, other autoimmune disease, pregnancy or lactation barred patients from enrollment. With the HTBI primer set, the TCR CDR3 went through a first round of RT-PCR.

This specimen was peripheral blood mononuclear cells (PBMCs), taken at new diagnosis, from a patient treated with antithyroid drugs. The chain is built from TRBV24-1 and TRBJ2-1; D possibly uses TRBD1 or TRBD2 (5 bases each). This TCR came from a middle-aged woman with Graves disease. The CDR3 DNA reads TGTGCCACCAGTGATTCTCTCCGGGGTAGGGGAGAGCAGTTCTTC. It encodes CATSDSLRGRGEQFF.